This TCR beta chain was found in a study of blood T cell repertoires in COVID-19. CDR3 length: 16 amino acids. The junction had 6 bases not matched to a gene; V was cut back by 0 bases and J by 4 bases. Germline CDR1 and CDR2: MNHNS and SASEGT. The protocol was immunoSEQ multiplex PCR, while the TCRdb copy is restricted to in-frame clones and leaves out a portion. Here the sample spans over 300,000 clones, approximately 90% being singletons. Source material: PBMCs or T cells enriched from blood (not recorded which). The chain links TRBV6-1 to TRBJ1-2; 9 nucleotides agree with TRBD1. This receptor was obtained from a woman in her thirties or forties who had recovered from COVID-19. CDR3 sequence: CASSEAGDRASYGYTF. The CDR3 DNA sequence: TGTGCCAGCAGTGAAGCCGGGGACAGGGCGTCCTATGGCTACACCTTC.